The 23 T cell receptor beta chains in this list originate from one sample, sequenced in a study of human T cells and chemical hapten exposure. Attachment of unique molecular identifiers to individual cDNA molecules was performed in the library. Using its own MiXCR run on the reads, TCRdb lists one record per CDR3 protein. This sample has around 120,000 distinct CDR3 sequences, with more than 8.5% found just once. It was unfractionated whole blood from which total RNA was extracted. The material sequenced was whole blood. The source of these receptors is a human donor in good health. Some clones in this sample may be carry-over from other donors' samples.

This clonotype was observed many times. This rearrangement joins TRBV11-2 to TRBJ2-7, with D perhaps matching TRBD2 (5 bases). The germline V gene has CDR1 SGHAT and CDR2 FQNNGV. This CDR3 spans 13 amino acids. The V end lost 3 bases, the J end lost 1 base, and 7 bases lay between the germline ends. The CDR3 nucleotides read TGTGCCAGCAGCTTCCCGGGATCCTACGAGCAGTACTTC. The encoded protein is CASSFPGSYEQYF.

This clonotype was recorded only once. The V call is TRBV5-1, the J call TRBJ2-7; 11 bases are a match to TRBD2. Per the germline V gene, CDR1 is SGHRS and CDR2 is YFSETQ. The trim removed 3 bases at V and 3 bases at J, leaving 8 bases unmatched. The CDR3 sequence is 16 residues long. CDR3 region: CASSYGGTSGNYEQYF. DNA of the CDR3: TGCGCCAGCAGCTATGGAGGGACTAGCGGAAACTACGAGCAGTACTTC.

The table lists this clonotype with a few counts. The chain is built from TRBV4-2 and TRBJ2-3; no reliable D call. CDR3 size: 12 residues. V was pared by 0 bases and J by 5 bases, with 3 bases between. CDR1 and CDR2 (germline): LGHNA, YNFKEQ. CDR3 in DNA: TGTGCCAGCAGCCAAGATGAAGATACGCAGTATTTT. Translation: CASSQDEDTQYF.

In this sample, this clonotype turned up many times. This chain links TRBV27 with TRBJ1-1, with a possible D match to TRBD1 (6 bases). In germline, CDR1 is MNHEY, CDR2 SMNVEV (reference sequence). The V end lost 6 bases, the J end lost 5 bases, and 19 bases lay between the germline ends. This CDR3 is 15 amino acids long. The CDR3 nucleotides are TGTGCCAGCAGCCGGATCACAGGTCAGGGGACTGAAGCTTTCTTT. The encoded protein is CASSRITGQGTEAFF.

V is TRBV27 and J is TRBJ1-5; D gene unclear. V dropped 5 bases and J dropped 7 bases, with 15 bases sitting between them. The CDR3 totals 14 residues. Looked up from germline, CDR1 is MNHEY and CDR2 is SMNVEV (reference sequence). The CDR3 nucleotides are TGTGCCAGCAGTCTAACACACGTAGGGCAGCCCCAGCATTTT. Residues: CASSLTHVGQPQHF.

This clonotype was counted only a few times. This chain's CDR3 is CASSLQTGVNTEAFF. The DNA of the CDR3 is TGTGCCAGCAGCCTCCAGACAGGGGTGAACACTGAAGCTTTCTTT. V gene TRBV7-9 combines with J gene TRBJ1-1; 8 positions match TRBD1. The CDR3 runs to 15 residues. Trimming took 5 bases from V and 0 from J; bases not matched to a gene: 5. The V gene's germline CDR1 is SEHNR and CDR2 FQNEAQ (reference sequence).

Only a few counts were recorded for this clonotype. The V gene is TRBV18, the J gene TRBJ1-1; D ambiguous. Per the germline V gene, CDR1 is KGHSH and CDR2 is LQKENI. Trimming took 0 bases from V and 1 from J, leaving 9 bases between them. The CDR3 loop spans 15 amino acids. The CDR3 region has the DNA TGTGCCAGCTCACCACCGGGTGTGGGGAACACTGAAGCTTTCTTT. It encodes CASSPPGVGNTEAFF.

This clonotype came up a few times. CDR3 sequence (DNA): TGTGCCAGCAGCCTAGCGGAAGAGACCCAGTACTTC. Encoded protein: CASSLAEETQYF. The genes are TRBV3-1 and TRBJ2-5; tentative D call: TRBD2 (6 bases). Germline values: CDR1 LGHDT, CDR2 YNNKEL (reference sequence). V lost 4 bases to trimming and J lost 3 bases, with 6 bases between them. CDR3 length: 12 residues.

V gene TRBV7-9 combines with J gene TRBJ2-2, with 7 nucleotides matching TRBD1. Trimming removed 1 base from V and 3 bases from J; junction bases left unmatched: 5. The CDR3 is 16 amino acids. Germline V gives CDR1 SEHNR, CDR2 FQNEAQ (reference sequence). The CDR3 sequence: CASSLVGQGDTGELFF. CDR3 coding DNA: TGTGCCAGCAGCTTAGTCGGTCAGGGGGACACCGGGGAGCTGTTTTTT.

The table lists this clonotype with many counts. This sequence joins TRBV7-9 and TRBJ1-2; TRBD1 is a possible D gene (5 bases). Deletions cut 2 bases from V and 5 bases from J, with 18 bases between. Germline V gene sequence: CDR1 SEHNR, CDR2 FQNEAQ (reference sequence). CDR3 size: 16 residues. DNA of the CDR3: TGTGCCAGCAGCTTAAACCAGGCCGGGGGATGGTATGGCTACACCTTC. This sequence encodes CASSLNQAGGWYGYTF.

CDR3 coding DNA: TGTGCCAGCAGCCCAGCTTGGACCCAGTACTTC. It translates to CASSPAWTQYF. This chain links TRBV7-2 with TRBJ2-5; D is unclear. Trimming took off 5 bases at V and 7 bases at J, with 8 bases between the two ends. CDR3 length: 11 residues. Germline loops: CDR1 SGHTA, CDR2 FQGNSA.

This clonotype was counted only a few times. V and J are TRBV4-3 and TRBJ2-7, with D possibly being TRBD2 (6 bases). V dropped 1 base and J dropped 2 bases, with 9 bases sitting between them. In germline, CDR1 is LGHNA, CDR2 YSLEER. This CDR3 has 14 amino acids. The CDR3 reads CASSQGGAPYEQYF. CDR3 nucleotides: TGCGCCAGCAGCCAAGGCGGGGCCCCCTACGAGCAGTACTTC.

This clonotype was recorded many times. CDR3 DNA sequence: TGTGCCACCAGCAGAGGTGAAGGGGGCTACGAGCAGTACTTC. This codes for CATSRGEGGYEQYF. V gene TRBV15 combines with J gene TRBJ2-7; possible D gene TRBD1, 6 bases. CDR3 size: 14 residues. The germline CDR1 and CDR2 sequences are LNHNV and YYDKDF (reference sequence). V was pared by 1 base and J by 3 bases, with 10 bases between.

As DNA, the CDR3 is TGTGCCAGCAGTTTCCCCTCGGGGGGGCTAGAGACCCAGTACTTC. Translation gives CASSFPSGGLETQYF. The gene calls are TRBV12-3 or TRBV12-4 and TRBJ2-5, with 8 bases identical to TRBD2. The ends lost 3 bases at V and 4 bases at J; junction bases unmatched: 7. The CDR3 covers 15 residues.

In this sample, this clonotype turned up many times. V gene TRBV5-1 combines with J gene TRBJ1-4; maybe TRBD1 (5 bases). The CDR3 spans 15 residues. The V gene's germline CDR1 is SGHRS and CDR2 YFSETQ. V was clipped by 0 bases and J by 4 bases, with 10 bases between them. This chain's CDR3 is CASSLVGLSNEKLFF. CDR3 nucleotide sequence: TGCGCCAGCAGCTTGGTGGGACTCAGTAATGAAAAACTGTTTTTT.

Remarks on this clonotype: A junction end diverges from the germline sequence, so it may reflect a read error. V usage is TRBV6-2 or TRBV6-3 and J usage is TRBJ2-5; 9 bases match TRBD2. Germline CDR1 MNHEY, CDR2 SVGEGT. The CDR3 sequence is 14 residues long. CDR3 sequence reads: CASRRTSAQGTQYF. The CDR3 DNA follows: TGTGCCAGCAGGCGGACTAGCGCCCAAGGGACCCAGTACTTC.

Notes on this clonotype: A read error may explain this, as a much larger clone is one base away. This chain uses TRBV18 with TRBJ2-7; 7 nucleotides agree with TRBD1. The CDR3 is 15 residues long. The V gene's germline CDR1 is KGHSH and CDR2 LQKENI. CDR3 nucleotides: TGTGCCAACTCACTACTTGGACAGGACGCAAGGGAGCAGTACTTC. It encodes CANSLLGQDAREQYF.

This clonotype was picked up a small number of times. The V and J genes are TRBV5-1 and TRBJ2-6; TRBD1 might be the D (6 bases). The V gene lost 2 bases and the J gene lost 0 bases, with 9 bases spanning the gap. This CDR3 is built from 16 residues. In germline, CDR1 is SGHRS, CDR2 YFSETQ. DNA of the CDR3: TGCGCCAGCAGCTTAACAGGGACCTCTGGGGCCAACGTCCTGACTTTC. Its protein is CASSLTGTSGANVLTF. The full variable domain, its missing parts supplied by reference TRBV5-1 and TRBJ2-6, is KAGVTQTPRYLIKTRGQQVTLSCSPISGHRSVSWYQQTPGQGLQFLFEYFSETQRNKGNFPGRFSGRQFSNSRSEMNVSTLELGDSALYLCASSLTGTSGANVLTFGAGSRLTVL.

This clonotype was found many times. The V gene is TRBV20-1, the J gene TRBJ1-1; 10 nucleotides match TRBD1. This CDR3 region has 13 residues. With 5 bases clipped from V and 3 bases from J, the junction kept 3 bases outside the gene matches. Per germline, CDR1 DFQATT and CDR2 SNEGSKA (reference sequence). CDR3: CSAEGQGDTEAFF. DNA of the CDR3: TGCAGTGCTGAAGGACAGGGGGACACTGAAGCTTTCTTT.

The chain combines TRBV18 with TRBJ2-1; TRBD2 agrees at 11 bases. J was trimmed by 6 bases and V by 3 bases; bases with no gene match: 4. The germline V gene has CDR1 KGHSH and CDR2 LQKENI. CDR3 length: 15 amino acids. The CDR3 protein is CASSPLAGGSNEQFF. The DNA of the CDR3 is TGTGCCAGCTCACCGCTAGCGGGAGGAAGCAATGAGCAGTTCTTC.

This clonotype was picked up a small number of times. V is TRBV7-2 and J is TRBJ2-1; D remains unclear. Germline CDR1 is SGHTA and CDR2 is FQGNSA. Deletions cut 3 bases from V and 8 bases from J, with 11 bases between. The CDR3 extends over 13 amino acids. CDR3 sequence: CASSFDRSHEQFF. The CDR3 DNA sequence: TGTGCCAGCAGCTTCGACCGATCCCATGAGCAGTTCTTC.

V is TRBV7-8 and J is TRBJ2-1; D unclear. Trimming shortened V by 3 bases and J by 16 bases, and 16 bases separated the two germline ends. This CDR3 has 12 amino acids. The V gene's germline CDR1 is SGHVS and CDR2 FQNEAQ. The CDR3 here is CASSFGFTETFF. In nucleotides, the CDR3 is TGTGCCAGCAGCTTCGGGTTCACTGAGACCTTCTTC.

A few counts support this clonotype. The chain links TRBV29-1 to TRBJ2-7, with 8 bases identical to TRBD2. Germline V CDR1 and CDR2: SQVTM, ANQGSEA. This CDR3 is 14 amino acids long. Unmatched junction bases numbered 5, after V lost 4 bases and J lost 0 bases. In DNA, the CDR3 is TGCAGCGTTGGTCCGGGGGGGAGCTCCTACGAGCAGTACTTC. This sequence encodes CSVGPGGSSYEQYF.